These 3 T cell receptor beta chains originate from one sample sequenced in a study of identical twins. One entry per CDR3 protein, called by TCRdb with MiXCR from the 5' RACE reads. Here the sample spans a few hundred thousand distinct CDR3 sequences, 9% to 10% being singletons. What was sequenced was naive T cells sorted from blood. The origin of the receptors is a woman aged 50 to 60 in good health.

This clonotype was recorded at least ten times. The chain has TRBV29-1 and TRBJ2-3; D unclear. CDR3 length equals 16 residues. V lost 0 bases, J lost 0 bases, and 13 bases lay in between. Germline assignment: CDR1 SQVTM and CDR2 ANQGSEA. The CDR3 DNA sequence: TGCAGCGTTGAAGATCCGACACAACCTAGCACAGATACGCAGTATTTT. It codes for CSVEDPTQPSTDTQYF.

Only a few counts were recorded for this clonotype. The V call is TRBV12-3 or TRBV12-4, the J call TRBJ2-2; 13 positions match TRBD2. The J segment lost 6 bases and the V segment lost 5 bases, leaving 6 bases of the junction unmatched. This CDR3 region has 16 residues. The CDR3 here is CASSPTSGRAPGELFF. The CDR3 nucleotides read TGTGCCAGCAGTCCCACTAGCGGGAGGGCCCCCGGGGAGCTGTTTTTT.

This clonotype was seen a few times. CDR3 nucleotides: TGTGCCAGCAGCTTCCCTAGCGGGAAAGAGACCCAGTACTTC. This gives the protein CASSFPSGKETQYF. This rearrangement joins TRBV11-2 to TRBJ2-5; TRBD2 agrees at 9 bases. Looked up from germline, CDR1 is SGHAT and CDR2 is FQNNGV. CDR3 length: 14 amino acids. V was pared by 3 bases and J by 3 bases, with 2 bases of the junction left unmatched.